The 22 T cell receptor beta chains below come from one sample, sequenced in a study of CD8 T cells in Susac syndrome. cDNA came from roughly 0.47 to 1 ug RNA primed by random hexamers. In TCRdb, the immunoSEQ multiplex PCR reads were re-called with MiXCR into one record per CDR3 protein. The table includes 150,000 to 200,000 distinct CDR3 sequences, about 94% detected once. Input material: CD4+ T cells from PBMCs. The receptors come from a human donor with multiple sclerosis.

The gene calls are TRBV2 and TRBJ2-2; 10 bases agree with TRBD2. CDR3 length: 14 amino acids. The ends lost 3 bases at V and 7 bases at J; junction bases unmatched: 2. The germline V gene has CDR1 SNHLY and CDR2 FYNNEI. In DNA form, the CDR3 reads TGTGCCAGCAGTGATGGACTAGCGGACGGGGAGCTGTTTTTT. It yields the protein CASSDGLADGELFF.

The V call is TRBV2, the J call TRBJ2-7, with 9 nucleotides matching TRBD2. V lost 9 bases, J lost 3 bases, and 15 bases stayed unmatched. Germline lookup yields CDR1 SNHLY and CDR2 FYNNEI. This CDR3 comprises 16 residues. DNA of the CDR3: TGTGCCAGTGGGGCACTAGCGGGCAGACGAAGCTACGAGCAGTACTTC. This translates into CASGALAGRRSYEQYF.

CDR3 sequence reads: CATSREKTTQETQYF. DNA of the CDR3: TGTGCCACCAGCAGAGAGAAAACAACCCAAGAGACCCAGTACTTC. The chain recombines TRBV15 with TRBJ2-5; D unclear. The CDR3 totals 15 residues. The germline V gene encodes CDR1 LNHNV and CDR2 YYDKDF (reference sequence). The ends were cut back, 0 bases at V and 1 base at J, with 9 bases in the middle.

The V call is TRBV2, the J call TRBJ2-7; no clear D. Per the germline V gene, CDR1 is SNHLY and CDR2 is FYNNEI. Trimming took 3 bases from V and 5 from J, leaving 14 bases between them. The CDR3 consists of 14 residues. CDR3 bases: TGTGCCAGCAGTGAGGGGAATGCCTTGAACGAGCAGTACTTC. Its protein is CASSEGNALNEQYF.

In this sample, this clonotype turned up a few times. The V and J genes are TRBV20-1 and TRBJ2-7, with 10 bases identical to TRBD1. The germline V gene has CDR1 DFQATT and CDR2 SNEGSKA (reference sequence). The trim removed 6 bases at V and 4 bases at J, leaving 6 bases unmatched. The CDR3 covers 13 residues. In nucleotides, the CDR3 is TGCAGTGCGCAGGGACAGGGGAAGTACGAGCAGTACTTC. It encodes CSAQGQGKYEQYF.

The J gene is TRBJ1-2, the V gene TRBV6-5, with 8 bases aligning to TRBD1. CDR1 MNHEY and CDR2 SVGAGI come from the germline V gene. The CDR3 loop spans 17 amino acids. V lost 2 bases and J lost 4; bases outside the gene matches: 12. The CDR3, as DNA: TGTGCCAGCAGTTACCGACAGGGGATCTTTCTAATCTATGGCTACACCTTC. It encodes CASSYRQGIFLIYGYTF.

The chain recombines TRBV3-1 with TRBJ2-2; a weak D match, TRBD2 (6 bases). V was trimmed by 6 bases and J by 0 bases, leaving 11 bases between them. The V gene's germline CDR1 is LGHDT and CDR2 YNNKEL (reference sequence). The CDR3 length is 15 residues. The CDR3 region has the DNA TGTGCCAGCAGTCCTAGCGCCTCGAACACCGGGGAGCTGTTTTTT. This codes for CASSPSASNTGELFF.

The rearrangement joins TRBV29-1 to TRBJ1-6, with a tentative D call TRBD1 (6 bases). With 6 bases removed from V and 4 bases from J, the gap between germline ends came to 19 bases. The CDR3 contains 16 residues. CDR1 and CDR2 (germline): SQVTM, ANQGSEA. The DNA for the CDR3 is TGCAGCGTGGGGGGGCCCAAGACCCTATATAATTCACCCCTCCACTTT. Residues: CSVGGPKTLYNSPLHF.

V and J are TRBV18 and TRBJ2-7; D is perhaps TRBD1 (6 bases). From germline, CDR1 is KGHSH and CDR2 LQKENI. Trimming stripped 3 bases from V and 0 bases from J, with 9 bases between. The CDR3 covers 14 residues. The DNA of the CDR3 is TGTGCCAGCTCACCGGACAGCCTCTCCTACGAGCAGTACTTC. Amino acid sequence: CASSPDSLSYEQYF.

This chain links TRBV7-9 with TRBJ1-5, with D possibly matching TRBD1 (5 bases). V lost 0 bases to trimming and J lost 2 bases, with 11 bases between them. Germline CDR1 is SEHNR and CDR2 is FQNEAQ (reference sequence). The CDR3 covers 16 residues. The CDR3 sequence is CASSLAAGIGNQPQHF. CDR3 nucleotide sequence: TGTGCCAGCAGCTTAGCAGCAGGGATCGGCAATCAGCCCCAGCATTTT.

The gene calls are TRBV4-2 and TRBJ2-7; D call uncertain. With 0 bases removed from V and 3 bases from J, the gap between germline ends came to 9 bases. The CDR3 has 14 amino acids. The germline gives CDR1 LGHNA, CDR2 YNFKEQ. The CDR3 coding sequence is TGTGCCAGCAGCCAAGATCTAGATCTCTACGAGCAGTACTTC. Protein sequence: CASSQDLDLYEQYF.

This chain joins TRBV20-1 and TRBJ2-7; D unresolved. V lost 7 bases, J lost 6 bases, and 22 bases lay in between. The CDR3 consists of 14 residues. CDR1 and CDR2 from the germline V gene are DFQATT and SNEGSKA (reference sequence). In DNA form, the CDR3 reads TGCAGTGTTACCGGGCCAGTTGAGGTCGGCGAGCAGTACTTC. Translation gives CSVTGPVEVGEQYF.

The chain is built from TRBV12-5 and TRBJ2-1, with 13 positions matching TRBD2. After removal of 2 bases from V and 9 bases from J, the junction contained 7 bases not matched to a gene. The germline CDR1 and CDR2 sequences are LGHNT and FRNRAP. The CDR3 contains 16 residues. CDR3: CASGLILAGGPGEQFF. CDR3 bases: TGTGCTAGTGGTTTGATACTAGCGGGAGGGCCGGGTGAGCAGTTCTTC.

The rearrangement links TRBV6-5 to TRBJ1-5; TRBD1 is a possible D gene (5 bases). V lost 8 bases and J 6 bases, leaving 11 bases between the germline ends. The CDR3 covers 12 residues. The germline CDR1 and CDR2 sequences are MNHEY and SVGAGI. CDR3 nucleotide sequence: TGTGCCAGCTCCGAAAGGGGTCAGCCCCAGCATTTT. As protein: CASSERGQPQHF.

This clonotype was recorded only once. The chain is built from TRBV18 and TRBJ2-7; the D is unclear. V lost 3 bases, J lost 6 bases, and 18 bases lay in between. The CDR3 has 15 residues. Germline V gene sequence: CDR1 KGHSH, CDR2 LQKENI. The CDR3 region has the DNA TGTGCCAGCTCACCGACGCGAGACGGTCGAGGCGAGCAGTACTTC. It translates to CASSPTRDGRGEQYF.

This rearrangement joins TRBV19 to TRBJ1-5; 7 bases agree with TRBD1. V lost 7 bases to trimming and J lost 3 bases; unmatched junction nucleotides: 3. CDR3 length: 13 residues. Germline CDR1 is LNHDA and CDR2 is SQIVND (reference sequence). DNA for the CDR3: TGTGCCAGTACGGGACAGCTCAATCAGCCCCAGCATTTT. Translation gives CASTGQLNQPQHF. Full variable domain (rest looked up from reference TRBV19 and TRBJ1-5): DGGITQSPKYLFRKEGQNVTLSCEQNLNHDAMYWYRQDPGQGLRLIYYSQIVNDFQKGDIAEGYSVSREKKESFPLTVTSAQKNPTAFYLCASTGQLNQPQHFGDGTRLSIL.

The chain recombines TRBV2 with TRBJ2-2, with D uncertain. This CDR3 has 14 residues. Germline V gene lookup returns CDR1 SNHLY and CDR2 FYNNEI. The V end lost 9 bases, the J end lost 0 bases, and 11 bases lay between the germline ends. The CDR3 reads CARGRRANTGELFF. The CDR3 nucleotides read TGTGCCAGAGGACGCCGAGCGAACACCGGGGAGCTGTTTTTT.

This chain connects TRBV4-1 to TRBJ2-1; 9 bases line up with TRBD1. The CDR3 runs 13 residues. Germline lookup yields CDR1 MGHRA and CDR2 YSYEKL. Trimming at V came to 2 bases and at J to 14 bases, leaving 7 bases not matched to a gene. The CDR3 bases are TGCGCCAGCAGCCAATCCGCGGGACAGGGTGAGTTCTTC. The encoded protein is CASSQSAGQGEFF.

This clonotype occurred once. CDR3 DNA sequence: TGTGCCACCAGCAGAGATCGGACTGGAAACACCATATATTTT. Translated: CATSRDRTGNTIYF. This rearrangement joins TRBV15 to TRBJ1-3; D gene ambiguous. The CDR3 sequence is 14 residues long. Germline CDR1 reads LNHNV; CDR2 reads YYDKDF (reference sequence). Trimming removed 0 bases from V and 2 bases from J, with 5 bases in between.

The chain links TRBV12-3 or TRBV12-4 to TRBJ2-1; 11 bases line up with TRBD2. This CDR3 is 17 amino acids long. Losses at the gene ends were 3 bases for V and 7 bases for J; bases not matched to a gene: 11. CDR3 loop: CASSFSTSGSGGNEQFF. CDR3 DNA: TGTGCCAGCAGTTTTAGTACTAGCGGGAGTGGCGGTAATGAGCAGTTCTTC.

The chain has TRBV10-3 and TRBJ2-5, with D unresolved. The germline V gene has CDR1 ENHRY and CDR2 SYGVKD. Trimming shortened V by 9 bases and J by 1 base, and 12 bases separated the two germline ends. The CDR3 has 13 amino acids. For the CDR3, the DNA is TGTGCCATGTCTGGGGATATCCAAGAGACCCAGTACTTC. It yields the protein CAMSGDIQETQYF.

The genes are TRBV5-6 and TRBJ2-2; D not resolved. CDR1 and CDR2 (germline): SGHDT, YYEEEE. V lost 2 bases and J 2 bases, leaving 13 bases between the germline ends. The CDR3 covers 16 residues. CDR3 nucleotide sequence: TGTGCCAGCAGCTTTGGAACCGTCCTAAACACCGGGGAGCTGTTTTTT. It specifies CASSFGTVLNTGELFF.